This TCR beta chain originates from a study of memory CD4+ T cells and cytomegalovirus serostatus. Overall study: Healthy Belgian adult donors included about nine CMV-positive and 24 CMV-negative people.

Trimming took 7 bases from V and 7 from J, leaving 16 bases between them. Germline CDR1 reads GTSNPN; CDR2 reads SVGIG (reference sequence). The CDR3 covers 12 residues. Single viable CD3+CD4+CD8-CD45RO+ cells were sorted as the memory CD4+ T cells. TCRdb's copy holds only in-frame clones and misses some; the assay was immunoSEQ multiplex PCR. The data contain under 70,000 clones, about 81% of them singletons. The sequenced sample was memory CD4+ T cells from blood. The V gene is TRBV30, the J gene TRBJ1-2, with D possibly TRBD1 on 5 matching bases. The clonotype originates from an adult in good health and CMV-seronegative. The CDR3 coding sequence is TGTGCCTCCCCCGGAGGGGTTAGTGGCTACACCTTC. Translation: CASPGGVSGYTF. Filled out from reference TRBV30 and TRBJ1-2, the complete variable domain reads SQTIHQWPATLVQPVGSPLSLECTVEGTSNPNLYWYRQAAGRGLQLLFYSVGIGQISSEVPQNLSASRPQDRQFILSSKKLLLSDSGFYLCASPGGVSGYTFGSGTRLTVV.